The 7 T cell receptor beta chains presented below share a single source sample, sequenced in a study of T-cell reconstitution after alpha-beta-depleted transplantation in children (dated by TCRdb to 2016 to 2017). The library was prepared using PCR. TCRdb records Illumina HiSeq 2500 as the sequencer. TCR library preparation used molecular barcoding, with unique molecular identifiers applied to normalize quantification of the TCRbeta repertoire. In-frame beta chains were kept once TCRdb had trimmed the public reads at Q25 with fastp and called clones with MiXCR. Records with the same CDR3 protein are collapsed into one entry carrying the most frequent genes and DNA. For this sample there are about 980,000 distinct CDR3 sequences; about 26% appear just once. Roughly 30% of the sample goes to the ten largest clones. This specimen's treatment or condition label, per the study, means: allogeneic hematopoietic cell transplantation with graft depleted of TCRalphabeta T cells and CD19 B cells.

Sequencing was performed on PBMCs, mostly from graft donor cells, taken 360 days after TCRalphabeta/CD19-depleted stem cell transplant. Receptors were obtained from a boy less than two years old who had a stem cell transplant for SCID, so the T cells may come from the graft donor.

The chain carries TRBV7-9 and TRBJ2-1; D is possibly TRBD2 (6 bases). The CDR3 is 16 amino acids. The V and J ends lost 1 base and 8 bases respectively, with 18 bases between them. The germline V gene has CDR1 SEHNR and CDR2 FQNEAQ (reference sequence). The CDR3 nucleotides read TGTGCCAGCAGCTTAGGAGGGTTCCGGGGGATCGATGAGCAGTTCTTC. Its translation is CASSLGGFRGIDEQFF.

The chain carries TRBV12-3 or TRBV12-4 and TRBJ2-6; TRBD1 aligns across 11 bases. J gave up 3 bases and V 4 bases, and 8 bases lay outside the gene matches. This CDR3 has 18 amino acids. The CDR3 DNA reads TGTGCCAGCAGTTCAGGACAGGGGGCCTCCGTTGGGGCCAACGTCCTGACTTTC. Translating gives CASSSGQGASVGANVLTF.

The V and J genes are TRBV7-9 and TRBJ1-6, with D uncertain. The V gene's germline CDR1 is SEHNR and CDR2 FQNEAQ (reference sequence). This CDR3 comprises 11 residues. Trimming removed 4 bases at V and 7 bases at J, with 2 bases between. This chain's CDR3 is CASSWNSPLHF. DNA for the CDR3: TGTGCCAGCAGCTGGAATTCACCCCTCCACTTT. Combining the CDR3 with reference TRBV7-9 and TRBJ1-6 gives the whole variable domain DTGVSQNPRHKITKRGQNVTFRCDPISEHNRLYWYRQTLGQGPEFLTYFQNEAQLEKSRLLSDRFSAERPKGSFSTLEIQRTEQGDSAMYLCASSWNSPLHFGNGTRLTVT.

The CDR3 nucleotides are TGTGCCAGCAGCAAAGCCGAAATGGACAGGACATGCTACCAAGAGACCCAGTACTTC. Its translation: CASSKAEMDRTCYQETQYF. The genes are TRBV21-1 and TRBJ2-5; the DNA was not compared with TRBD1, the D call given in the table. TRBV21-1 is termed a pseudogene. The CDR3 covers 19 residues.

The V call is TRBV30, the J call TRBJ2-1, with 10 bases matching TRBD2. This CDR3 contains 13 residues. Germline-derived CDR1 and CDR2 are GTSNPN and SVGIG (reference sequence). Losses at the gene ends were 0 bases for V and 7 bases for J; bases not matched to a gene: 0. CDR3 coding DNA: TGTGCCTGGAGTGTACTAGCGGGGAATGAGCAGTTCTTC. Amino acids: CAWSVLAGNEQFF.

This clonotype occurred a few times. The chain recombines TRBV28 with TRBJ2-7; the match to TRBD1 covers 9 bases. Trimming at V came to 6 bases and at J to 5 bases, leaving 11 bases not matched to a gene. The CDR3 is 15 amino acids. The germline CDR1 and CDR2 sequences are MDHEN and SYDVKM. CDR3 nucleotide sequence: TGTGCCAGCAGCTCCTCCGGGACAGGGATTCACGAGCAGTACTTC. Translation gives CASSSSGTGIHEQYF.

This clonotype was detected ten times or more. V is TRBV12-3 or TRBV12-4 and J is TRBJ2-2; D uncertain. The germline V and J ends were trimmed by 3 bases and 2 bases, with 4 bases remaining between them. This CDR3 comprises 13 residues. The CDR3 region is CASSFPNTGELFF. As DNA, the CDR3 is TGTGCCAGCAGTTTTCCCAACACCGGGGAGCTGTTTTTT.